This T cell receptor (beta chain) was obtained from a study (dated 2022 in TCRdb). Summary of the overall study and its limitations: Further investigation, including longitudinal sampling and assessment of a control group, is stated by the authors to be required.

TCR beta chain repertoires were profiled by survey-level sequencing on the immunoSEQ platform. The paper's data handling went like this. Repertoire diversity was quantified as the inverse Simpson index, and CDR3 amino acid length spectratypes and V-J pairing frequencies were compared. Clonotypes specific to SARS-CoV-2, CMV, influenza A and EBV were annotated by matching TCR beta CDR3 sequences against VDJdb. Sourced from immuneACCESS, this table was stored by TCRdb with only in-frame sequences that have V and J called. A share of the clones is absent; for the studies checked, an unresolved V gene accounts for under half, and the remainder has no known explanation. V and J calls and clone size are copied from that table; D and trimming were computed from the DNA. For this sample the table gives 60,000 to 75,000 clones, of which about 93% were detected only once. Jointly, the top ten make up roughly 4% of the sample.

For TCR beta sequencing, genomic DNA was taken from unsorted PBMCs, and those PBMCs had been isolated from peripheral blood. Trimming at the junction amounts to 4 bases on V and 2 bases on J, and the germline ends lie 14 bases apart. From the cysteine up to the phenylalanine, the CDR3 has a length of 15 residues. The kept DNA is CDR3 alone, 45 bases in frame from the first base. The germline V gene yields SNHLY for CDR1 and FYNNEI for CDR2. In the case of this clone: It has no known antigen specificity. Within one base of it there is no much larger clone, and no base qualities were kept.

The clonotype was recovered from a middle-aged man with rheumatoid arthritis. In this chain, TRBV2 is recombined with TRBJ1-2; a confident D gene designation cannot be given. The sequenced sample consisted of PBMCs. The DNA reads TGTGCCAGCAGTGGGACTGGGAACCTCAACTATGGCTACACCTTC. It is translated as CASSGTGNLNYGYTF.